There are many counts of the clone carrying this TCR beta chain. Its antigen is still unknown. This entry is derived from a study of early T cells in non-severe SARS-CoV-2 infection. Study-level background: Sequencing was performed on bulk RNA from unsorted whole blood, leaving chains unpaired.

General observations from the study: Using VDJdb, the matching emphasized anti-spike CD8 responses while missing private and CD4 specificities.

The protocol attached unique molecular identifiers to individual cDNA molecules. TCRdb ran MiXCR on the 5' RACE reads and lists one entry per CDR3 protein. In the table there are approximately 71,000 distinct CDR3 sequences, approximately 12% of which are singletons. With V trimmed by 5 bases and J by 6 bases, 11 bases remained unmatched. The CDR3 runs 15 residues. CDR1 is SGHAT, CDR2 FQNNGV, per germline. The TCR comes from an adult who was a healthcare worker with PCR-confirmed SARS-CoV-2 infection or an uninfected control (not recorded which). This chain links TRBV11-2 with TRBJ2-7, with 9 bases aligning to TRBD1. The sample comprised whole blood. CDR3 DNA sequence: TGTGCCAGCAGCCCAGGGACAGGGACCTTCGGCGAGCAGTACTTC. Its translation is CASSPGTGTFGEQYF.